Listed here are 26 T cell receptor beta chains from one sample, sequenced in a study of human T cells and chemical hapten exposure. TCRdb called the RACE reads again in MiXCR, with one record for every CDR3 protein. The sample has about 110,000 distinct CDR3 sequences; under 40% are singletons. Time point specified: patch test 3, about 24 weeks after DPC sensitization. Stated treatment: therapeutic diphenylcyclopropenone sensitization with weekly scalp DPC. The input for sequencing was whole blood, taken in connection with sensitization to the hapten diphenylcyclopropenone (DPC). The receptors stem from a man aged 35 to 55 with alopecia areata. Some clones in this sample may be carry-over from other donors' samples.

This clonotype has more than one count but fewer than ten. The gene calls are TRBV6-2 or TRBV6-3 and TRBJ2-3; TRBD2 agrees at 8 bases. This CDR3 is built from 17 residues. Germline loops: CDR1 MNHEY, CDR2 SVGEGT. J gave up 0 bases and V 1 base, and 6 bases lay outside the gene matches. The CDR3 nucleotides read TGTGCCAGCAGTTACTTGTCAGCGGGAGCAAGCACAGATACGCAGTATTTT. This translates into CASSYLSAGASTDTQYF.

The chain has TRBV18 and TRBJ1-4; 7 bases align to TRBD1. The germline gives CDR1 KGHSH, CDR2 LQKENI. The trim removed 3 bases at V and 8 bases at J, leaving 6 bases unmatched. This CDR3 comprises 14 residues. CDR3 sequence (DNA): TGTGCCAGCTCACCCGGGACAGCGGGGGAAAAACTGTTTTTT. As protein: CASSPGTAGEKLFF.

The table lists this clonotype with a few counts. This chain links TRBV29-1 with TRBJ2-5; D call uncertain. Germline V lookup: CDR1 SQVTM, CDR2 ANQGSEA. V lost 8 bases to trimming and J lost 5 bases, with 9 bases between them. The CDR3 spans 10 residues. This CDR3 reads CSTRLETQYF. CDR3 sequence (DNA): TGCAGCACCAGACTGGAGACCCAGTACTTC.

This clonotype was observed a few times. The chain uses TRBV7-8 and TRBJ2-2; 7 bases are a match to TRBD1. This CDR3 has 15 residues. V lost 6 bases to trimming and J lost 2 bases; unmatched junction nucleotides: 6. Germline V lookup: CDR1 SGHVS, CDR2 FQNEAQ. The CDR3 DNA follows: TGTGCCAGCAGTCAGACAGGGACCAACACCGGGGAGCTGTTTTTT. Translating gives CASSQTGTNTGELFF.

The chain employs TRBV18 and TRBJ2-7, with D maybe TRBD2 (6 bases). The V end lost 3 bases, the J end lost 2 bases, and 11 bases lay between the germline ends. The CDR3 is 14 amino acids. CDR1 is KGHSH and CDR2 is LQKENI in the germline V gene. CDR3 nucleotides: TGTGCCAGCTCACCTGGCGGGAACCCCTACGAGCAGTACGTC. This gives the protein CASSPGGNPYEQYV.

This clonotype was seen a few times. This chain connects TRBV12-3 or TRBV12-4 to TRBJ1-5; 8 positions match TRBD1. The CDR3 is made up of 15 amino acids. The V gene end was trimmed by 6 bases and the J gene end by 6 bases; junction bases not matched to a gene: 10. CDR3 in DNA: TGTGCCAGCAGCCTAACAACAGGGGGAACTCAGCCCCAGCATTTT. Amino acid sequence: CASSLTTGGTQPQHF.

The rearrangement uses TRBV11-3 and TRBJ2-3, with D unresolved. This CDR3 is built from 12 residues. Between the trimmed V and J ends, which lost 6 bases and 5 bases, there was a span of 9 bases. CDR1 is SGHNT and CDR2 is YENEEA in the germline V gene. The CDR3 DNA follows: TGTGCCAGCAGAAGGATTCAAGATACGCAGTATTTT. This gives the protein CASRRIQDTQYF.

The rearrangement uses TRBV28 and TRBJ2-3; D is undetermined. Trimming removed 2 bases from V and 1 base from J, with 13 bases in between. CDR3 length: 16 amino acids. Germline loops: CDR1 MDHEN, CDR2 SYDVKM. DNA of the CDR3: TGTGCCAGCAGTTTACCCTTTGGGCGAGGCACAGATACGCAGTATTTT. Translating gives CASSLPFGRGTDTQYF. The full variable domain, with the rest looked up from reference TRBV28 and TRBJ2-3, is DVKVTQSSRYLVKRTGEKVFLECVQDMDHENMFWYRQDPGLGLRLIYFSYDVKMKEKGDIPEGYSVSREKKERFSLILESASTNQTSMYLCASSLPFGRGTDTQYFGPGTRLTVL.

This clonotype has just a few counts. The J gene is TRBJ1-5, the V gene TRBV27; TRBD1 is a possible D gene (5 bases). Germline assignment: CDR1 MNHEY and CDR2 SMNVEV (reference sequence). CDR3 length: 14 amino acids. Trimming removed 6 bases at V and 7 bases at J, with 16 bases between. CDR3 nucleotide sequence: TGTGCCAGCAGCCGGGACTCCGGAAGGCAGCCCCAGCATTTT. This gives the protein CASSRDSGRQPQHF.

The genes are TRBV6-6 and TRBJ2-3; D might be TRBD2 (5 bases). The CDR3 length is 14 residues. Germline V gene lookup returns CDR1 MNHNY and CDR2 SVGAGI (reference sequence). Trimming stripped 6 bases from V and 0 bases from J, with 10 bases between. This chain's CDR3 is CASSLLGSTDTQYF. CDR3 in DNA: TGTGCCAGCAGCTTACTAGGAAGCACAGATACGCAGTATTTT.

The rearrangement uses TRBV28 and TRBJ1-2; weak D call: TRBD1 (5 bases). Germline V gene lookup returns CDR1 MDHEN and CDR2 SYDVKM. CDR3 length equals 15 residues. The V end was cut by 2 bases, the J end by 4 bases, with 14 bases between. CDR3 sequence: CASSLNTGDFYGYTF. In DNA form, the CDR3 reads TGTGCCAGCAGTTTAAACACAGGAGACTTCTATGGCTACACCTTC.

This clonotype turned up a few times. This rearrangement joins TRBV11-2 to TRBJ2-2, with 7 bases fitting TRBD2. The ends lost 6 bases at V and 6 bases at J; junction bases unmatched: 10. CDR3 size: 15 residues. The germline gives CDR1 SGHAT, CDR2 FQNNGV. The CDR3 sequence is CASRERGGRAGELFF. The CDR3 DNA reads TGTGCCAGCAGGGAGCGGGGAGGGCGCGCCGGGGAGCTGTTTTTT.

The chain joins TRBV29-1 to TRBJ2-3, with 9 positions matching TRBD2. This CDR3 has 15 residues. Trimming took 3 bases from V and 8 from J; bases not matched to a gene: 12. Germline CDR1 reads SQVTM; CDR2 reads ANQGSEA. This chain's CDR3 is CSVEGLSGRGSTQYF. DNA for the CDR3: TGCAGCGTTGAGGGACTTAGCGGGAGAGGAAGTACGCAGTATTTT.

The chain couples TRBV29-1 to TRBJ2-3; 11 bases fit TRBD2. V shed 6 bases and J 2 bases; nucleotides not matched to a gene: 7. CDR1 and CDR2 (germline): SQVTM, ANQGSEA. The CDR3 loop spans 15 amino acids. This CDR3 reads CSVGGTSGSTDTQYF. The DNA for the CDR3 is TGCAGCGTGGGGGGGACTAGCGGATCCACAGATACGCAGTATTTT.

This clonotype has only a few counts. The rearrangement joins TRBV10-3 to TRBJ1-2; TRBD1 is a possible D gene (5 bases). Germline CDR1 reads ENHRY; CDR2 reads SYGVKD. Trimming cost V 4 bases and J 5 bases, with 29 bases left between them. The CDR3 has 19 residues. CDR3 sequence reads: CAISVLGFTGTAARYGYTF. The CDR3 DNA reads TGTGCCATCAGTGTCCTGGGGTTTACCGGGACGGCTGCGAGGTATGGCTACACCTTC.

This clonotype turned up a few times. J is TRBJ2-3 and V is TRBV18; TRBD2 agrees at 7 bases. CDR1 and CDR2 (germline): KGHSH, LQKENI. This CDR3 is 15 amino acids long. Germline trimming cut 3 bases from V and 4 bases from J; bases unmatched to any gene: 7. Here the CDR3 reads CASSPSSGIADTQYF. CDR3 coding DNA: TGTGCCAGCTCACCGTCCAGCGGGATAGCAGATACGCAGTATTTT.

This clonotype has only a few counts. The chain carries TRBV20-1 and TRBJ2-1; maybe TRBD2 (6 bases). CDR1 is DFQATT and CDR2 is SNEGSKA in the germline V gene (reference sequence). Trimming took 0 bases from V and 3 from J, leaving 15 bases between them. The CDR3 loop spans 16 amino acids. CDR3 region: CSARDYWDSDYNEQFF. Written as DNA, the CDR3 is TGCAGTGCTAGAGATTATTGGGACTCTGACTACAATGAGCAGTTCTTC.

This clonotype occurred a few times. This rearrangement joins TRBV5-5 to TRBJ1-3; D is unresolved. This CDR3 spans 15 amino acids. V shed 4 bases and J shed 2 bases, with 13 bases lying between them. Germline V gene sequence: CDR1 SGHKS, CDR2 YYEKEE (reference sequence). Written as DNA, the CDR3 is TGTGCCAGCAGCGTCGACCAGTTAACTGGAAACACCATATATTTT. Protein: CASSVDQLTGNTIYF.

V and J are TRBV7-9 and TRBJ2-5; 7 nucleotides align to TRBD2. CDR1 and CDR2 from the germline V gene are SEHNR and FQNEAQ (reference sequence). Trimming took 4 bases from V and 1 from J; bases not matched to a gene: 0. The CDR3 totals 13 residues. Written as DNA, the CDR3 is TGTGCCAGCAGCTGGGGGGGCCAAGAGACCCAGTACTTC. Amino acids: CASSWGGQETQYF.

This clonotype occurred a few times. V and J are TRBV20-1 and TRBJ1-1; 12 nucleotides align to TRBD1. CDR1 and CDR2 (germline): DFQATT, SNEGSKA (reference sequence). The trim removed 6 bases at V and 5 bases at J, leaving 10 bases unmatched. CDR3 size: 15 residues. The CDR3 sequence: CSALGDRGRLTEAFF. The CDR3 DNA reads TGCAGTGCACTGGGGGACAGGGGGCGTCTAACTGAAGCTTTCTTT.

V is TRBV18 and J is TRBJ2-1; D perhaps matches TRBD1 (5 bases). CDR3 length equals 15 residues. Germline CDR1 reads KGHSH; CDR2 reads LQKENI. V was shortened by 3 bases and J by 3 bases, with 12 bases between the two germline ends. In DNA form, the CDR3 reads TGTGCCAGCTCACCTTTGCAGGGTTTCTACAATGAGCAGTTCTTC. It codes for CASSPLQGFYNEQFF.

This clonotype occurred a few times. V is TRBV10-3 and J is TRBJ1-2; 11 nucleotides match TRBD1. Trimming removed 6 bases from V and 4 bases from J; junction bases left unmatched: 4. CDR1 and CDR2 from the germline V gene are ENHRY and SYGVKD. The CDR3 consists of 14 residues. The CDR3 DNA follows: TGTGCCATCAGACCGGGACAGGGGGTCTATGGCTACACCTTC. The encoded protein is CAIRPGQGVYGYTF.

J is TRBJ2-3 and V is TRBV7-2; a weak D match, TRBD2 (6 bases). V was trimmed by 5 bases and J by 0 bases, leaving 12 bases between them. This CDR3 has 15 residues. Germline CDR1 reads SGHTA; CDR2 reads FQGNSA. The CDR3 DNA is TGTGCCAGCAGCCTGGACTACCTAAGCACAGATACGCAGTATTTT. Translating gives CASSLDYLSTDTQYF.

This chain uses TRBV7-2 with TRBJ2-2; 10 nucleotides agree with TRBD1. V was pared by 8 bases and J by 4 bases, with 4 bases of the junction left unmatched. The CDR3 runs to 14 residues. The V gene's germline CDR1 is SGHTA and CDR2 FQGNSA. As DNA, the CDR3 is TGTGCCAGCCGGACAGGGGGTGGCACCGGGGAGCTGTTTTTT. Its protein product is CASRTGGGTGELFF.

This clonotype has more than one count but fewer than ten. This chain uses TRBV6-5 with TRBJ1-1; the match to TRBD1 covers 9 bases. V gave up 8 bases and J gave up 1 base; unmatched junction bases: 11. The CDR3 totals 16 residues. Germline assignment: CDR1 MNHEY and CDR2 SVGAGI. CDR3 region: CASGFRQGGSNTEAFF. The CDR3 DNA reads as TGTGCCAGCGGTTTTCGACAGGGGGGCTCGAACACTGAAGCTTTCTTT.

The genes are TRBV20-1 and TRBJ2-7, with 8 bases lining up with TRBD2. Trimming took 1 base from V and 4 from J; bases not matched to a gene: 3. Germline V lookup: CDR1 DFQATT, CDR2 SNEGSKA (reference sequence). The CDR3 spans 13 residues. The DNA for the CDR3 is TGCAGTGCTAGAGCGGGAGGGGTTTACGAGCAGTACTTC. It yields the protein CSARAGGVYEQYF.